There are many counts of the clone carrying this T cell receptor (beta chain). Trimming took off 5 bases at V and 4 bases at J, with 23 bases between the two ends. The CDR3 length is 18 residues. CDR1 and CDR2 from the germline V gene are MDHEN and SYDVKM. This entry belongs to a study of spatial heterogeneity in lung cancer. Study information: The library had UMIs, and each TCR and UMI pair averaged more than ten raw reads.

TCRdb redid the calling of the 5' RACE reads with MiXCR, one entry per CDR3 protein. The sample carries 40,000 to 50,000 distinct CDR3 sequences, around 13% recorded once. Time point defined: sample taken at primary tumor resection. The sequenced material consisted of unsorted whole RNA from tumor, nontumor lung or frozen PBMC. The rearrangement joins TRBV28 to TRBJ2-2; D may be TRBD2 (7 bases). This clonotype was sampled from a male donor with early-stage non-small cell lung cancer. The sequences come from PBMCs, collected at surgery. The CDR3 sequence: CASSLLGGRARGTGELFF. In DNA, the CDR3 is TGTGCCAGCAGTCTCCTGGGAGGGAGGGCCAGGGGCACCGGGGAGCTGTTTTTT.